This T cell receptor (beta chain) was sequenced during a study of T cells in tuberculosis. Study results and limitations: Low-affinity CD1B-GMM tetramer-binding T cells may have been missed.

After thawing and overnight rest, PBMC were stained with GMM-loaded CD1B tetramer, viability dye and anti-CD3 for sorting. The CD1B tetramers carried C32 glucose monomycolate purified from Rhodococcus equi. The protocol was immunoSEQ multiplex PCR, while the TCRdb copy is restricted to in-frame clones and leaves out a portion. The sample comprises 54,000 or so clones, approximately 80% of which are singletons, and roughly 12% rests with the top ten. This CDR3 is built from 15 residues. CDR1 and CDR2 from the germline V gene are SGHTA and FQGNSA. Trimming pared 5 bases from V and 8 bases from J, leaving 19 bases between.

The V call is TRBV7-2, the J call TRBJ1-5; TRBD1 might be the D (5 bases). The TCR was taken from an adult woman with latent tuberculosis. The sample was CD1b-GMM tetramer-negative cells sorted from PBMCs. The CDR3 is CASSPGLAGTEPQHF. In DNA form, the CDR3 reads TGTGCCAGCAGCCCCGGGTTGGCGGGGACGGAGCCCCAGCATTTT.